Below, 25 T cell receptor beta chains from the same sample are listed, as sequenced in a study of cytomegalovirus exposure and HLA in healthy donors. Profiling relied on immunoSEQ multiplex PCR, and the TCRdb table lists in-frame clones only, not all of them. The sample records under 200,000 clones, roughly 90% being singletons. The sequencing sample was made of PBMCs. Receptor source: a woman aged 18-35 years in good health and CMV-seronegative.

The CDR3 nucleotides read TGCAGCGTCCTCCCCGGGACTAGCGGGGGAAATGAGCAGTTCTTC. Protein product: CSVLPGTSGGNEQFF. The chain uses TRBV29-1 and TRBJ2-1; TRBD2 matches at 14 bases. Germline V gene lookup returns CDR1 SQVTM and CDR2 ANQGSEA. The CDR3 runs to 15 residues. V was pared by 6 bases and J by 7 bases, with 8 bases of the junction left unmatched.

The chain carries TRBV27 and TRBJ1-5, with unresolved D. CDR3 size: 15 residues. Looked up from germline, CDR1 is MNHEY and CDR2 is SMNVEV (reference sequence). Trimming took 5 bases from V and 5 from J, leaving 16 bases between them. Here the CDR3 reads CASSPTKARHQPQHF. In nucleotides, the CDR3 is TGTGCCAGCAGTCCCACTAAGGCTCGGCATCAGCCCCAGCATTTT.

The chain recombines TRBV2 with TRBJ2-3; a weak D match, TRBD1 (6 bases). Per the germline V gene, CDR1 is SNHLY and CDR2 is FYNNEI. The CDR3 is 13 amino acids. V lost 6 bases and J 1 base, leaving 8 bases between the germline ends. CDR3 protein: CASRRQGTDTQYF. In nucleotides, the CDR3 is TGTGCCAGCAGAAGACAGGGCACAGATACGCAGTATTTT.

The V gene is TRBV5-1, the J gene TRBJ1-1; TRBD1 aligns across 7 bases. This CDR3 has 16 residues. The V gene end was trimmed by 4 bases and the J gene end by 1 base; junction bases not matched to a gene: 10. The germline V gene encodes CDR1 SGHRS and CDR2 YFSETQ. CDR3 coding DNA: TGCGCCAGCAGCCCAGTACAGGGGAAGAGGAACACTGAAGCTTTCTTT. The encoded protein is CASSPVQGKRNTEAFF.

The chain is built from TRBV4-3 and TRBJ2-2; TRBD1 is a possible D gene (5 bases). The CDR3 covers 12 residues. V gave up 3 bases and J gave up 8 bases, with 7 bases separating them. Germline V CDR1 and CDR2: LGHNA, YSLEER. The CDR3 coding sequence is TGCGCCAGCAGCCAGGGGCGGGGGGAGCTGTTTTTT. This sequence encodes CASSQGRGELFF.

V gene TRBV9 combines with J gene TRBJ1-1, with 8 bases identical to TRBD1. Germline CDR1 SGDLS, CDR2 YYNGEE. This CDR3 region has 15 residues. Trimming cost V 3 bases and J 6 bases; bases outside gene matches: 10. This CDR3 is CASSGTGTGFAEAFF. The CDR3, as DNA: TGTGCCAGCAGCGGGACAGGGACAGGTTTCGCTGAAGCTTTCTTT.

The genes are TRBV5-6 and TRBJ2-5; 9 bases agree with TRBD1. The V and J ends lost 2 bases and 4 bases, in that order; junction bases with no gene match: 6. Germline CDR1 is SGHDT and CDR2 is YYEEEE. The CDR3 contains 15 residues. CDR3 region: CASSFRDREGETQYF. Here the CDR3 DNA reads TGTGCCAGCAGCTTCCGGGACAGGGAAGGAGAGACCCAGTACTTC. Based on the CDR3 plus reference TRBV5-6 and TRBJ2-5, the full variable domain is DAGVTQSPTHLIKTRGQQVTLRCSPKSGHDTVSWYQQALGQGPQFIFQYYEEEERQRGNFPDRFSGHQFPNYSSELNVNALLLGDSALYLCASSFRDREGETQYFGPGTRLLVL.

V is TRBV30 and J is TRBJ2-3; D is perhaps TRBD2 (5 bases). CDR1 and CDR2 (germline): GTSNPN, SVGIG (reference sequence). CDR3 length: 14 residues. Trimming took 1 base from V and 5 from J, leaving 13 bases between them. This CDR3 is CAWSGGEGLDTQYF. The DNA for the CDR3 is TGTGCCTGGAGTGGGGGAGAAGGGCTAGATACGCAGTATTTT.

The chain uses TRBV13 and TRBJ2-3; perhaps TRBD2 as D (5 bases). V was trimmed by 6 bases and J by 2 bases, leaving 9 bases between them. Germline V gives CDR1 PRHDT, CDR2 FYEKMQ (reference sequence). This CDR3 has 13 residues. CDR3 DNA: TGTGCCAGCAGTTCCGGGAACACAGATACGCAGTATTTT. Encoded protein: CASSSGNTDTQYF.

The chain is built from TRBV30 and TRBJ1-2; possibly TRBD1 for D (5 bases). The ends were cut back, 4 bases at V and 8 bases at J, with 14 bases in the middle. Germline CDR1 and CDR2: GTSNPN and SVGIG (reference sequence). The CDR3 covers 12 residues. Here the CDR3 reads CAWTSITGGYTF. The DNA for the CDR3 is TGTGCCTGGACATCCATAACAGGCGGCTACACCTTC.

The chain couples TRBV9 to TRBJ2-3, with TRBD2 matching 11 bases. The CDR3 covers 16 residues. The V gene end was trimmed by 2 bases and the J gene end by 0 bases; junction bases not matched to a gene: 2. Germline V gene data show CDR1 as SGDLS and CDR2 as YYNGEE. CDR3 amino acids: CASSVSGGVSTDTQYF. CDR3 in DNA: TGTGCCAGCAGCGTTAGCGGGGGGGTTAGCACAGATACGCAGTATTTT.

This sequence joins TRBV30 and TRBJ2-7; the match to TRBD1 covers 8 bases. The CDR3 sequence is 14 residues long. The V segment lost 3 bases and the J segment 5 bases; nucleotides outside the gene matches: 9. Per the germline V gene, CDR1 is GTSNPN and CDR2 is SVGIG (reference sequence). The CDR3 DNA follows: TGTGCCTGGAGCGACAGGGGAGTAGTCGACGAGCAGTACTTC. It translates to CAWSDRGVVDEQYF.

The chain joins TRBV27 to TRBJ2-1; 8 nucleotides align to TRBD2. CDR3 length: 14 amino acids. The germline gives CDR1 MNHEY, CDR2 SMNVEV (reference sequence). Trimming removed 5 bases from V and 5 bases from J; junction bases left unmatched: 5. The CDR3 is CASSRLAGNNEQFF. The CDR3 DNA reads as TGTGCCAGCAGTCGTCTAGCGGGCAACAATGAGCAGTTCTTC.

The chain joins TRBV6-6 to TRBJ2-1, with TRBD2 matching 7 bases. CDR1 is MNHNY and CDR2 is SVGAGI in the germline V gene (reference sequence). The CDR3 is 15 residues long. With V trimmed by 6 bases and J by 3 bases, 8 bases remained unmatched. The CDR3 sequence is CASSTGLPIYNEQFF. DNA of the CDR3: TGTGCCAGCAGCACGGGACTACCCATCTACAATGAGCAGTTCTTC.

This clone appeared a few times. The chain is built from TRBV7-2 and TRBJ2-5; D is unclear. Germline assignment: CDR1 SGHTA and CDR2 FQGNSA. This CDR3 is 13 amino acids long. V lost 4 bases, J lost 4 bases, and 10 bases lay in between. CDR3: CASSSNAGETQYF. As DNA, the CDR3 is TGTGCCAGCAGCTCAAACGCCGGAGAGACCCAGTACTTC.

The chain is built from TRBV5-4 and TRBJ1-6; a possible D gene is TRBD1 (6 bases). The CDR3 runs 16 residues. Germline V CDR1 and CDR2: SGHNT, YYREEE (reference sequence). Trimming removed 2 bases at V and 8 bases at J, with 17 bases between. The CDR3: CASSFGGGGTDSPLHF. CDR3 DNA sequence: TGTGCCAGCAGCTTTGGAGGGGGGGGAACCGATTCACCCCTCCACTTT.

This chain uses TRBV11-2 with TRBJ2-7; perhaps TRBD2 as D (7 bases). CDR3 size: 15 residues. V was pared by 0 bases and J by 9 bases, with 18 bases between. The germline V gene has CDR1 SGHAT and CDR2 FQNNGV. The CDR3 here is CASSLDRGAPGGQYF. The CDR3 DNA follows: TGTGCCAGCAGCTTAGATCGGGGGGCCCCCGGGGGGCAGTACTTC.

The chain recombines TRBV27 with TRBJ2-7, with unresolved D. Germline-derived CDR1 and CDR2 are MNHEY and SMNVEV (reference sequence). V dropped 5 bases and J dropped 5 bases, with 10 bases sitting between them. This CDR3 region has 12 residues. The CDR3 loop is CASSPNYNEQYF. The CDR3 region has the DNA TGTGCCAGCAGTCCCAACTATAACGAGCAGTACTTC.

The chain uses TRBV7-9 and TRBJ2-1; weak D call: TRBD2 (5 bases). This CDR3 region has 15 residues. Germline CDR1 and CDR2: SEHNR and FQNEAQ (reference sequence). V was trimmed by 5 bases and J by 4 bases, leaving 15 bases between them. The CDR3 DNA sequence: TGTGCCAGCAGCCCATTGGCAACGGGATACAATGAGCAGTTCTTC. This codes for CASSPLATGYNEQFF.

The chain recombines TRBV10-3 with TRBJ2-1; D not certain. This CDR3 is 13 amino acids long. V was shortened by 0 bases and J by 9 bases, with 9 bases between the two germline ends. Germline V gives CDR1 ENHRY, CDR2 SYGVKD. The CDR3 reads CAISESKRGEQFF. As DNA, the CDR3 is TGTGCCATCAGTGAGTCGAAGCGCGGTGAGCAGTTCTTC.

J is TRBJ2-1 and V is TRBV5-1; D uncertain. This CDR3 has 15 amino acids. The V end was cut by 4 bases, the J end by 0 bases, with 11 bases between. Germline V gene sequence: CDR1 SGHRS, CDR2 YFSETQ. CDR3 loop: CASSLFLDSYNEQFF. Written as DNA, the CDR3 is TGCGCCAGCAGCCTCTTCCTAGACTCCTACAATGAGCAGTTCTTC.

The chain links TRBV10-2 to TRBJ1-1, with D perhaps matching TRBD1 (6 bases). Per germline, CDR1 WSHSY and CDR2 SAAADI. Trimming shortened V by 6 bases and J by 0 bases, and 11 bases separated the two germline ends. The CDR3 consists of 14 residues. CDR3 protein: CASSHREMNTEAFF. Written as DNA, the CDR3 is TGCGCCAGCAGCCACAGGGAAATGAACACTGAAGCTTTCTTT.

The V call is TRBV6-5, the J call TRBJ1-1, with D possibly matching TRBD1 (5 bases). The CDR3 consists of 13 residues. Trimming cost V 5 bases and J 5 bases, with 12 bases left between them. Per the germline V gene, CDR1 is MNHEY and CDR2 is SVGAGI. The CDR3 coding sequence is TGTGCCAGCAGTCGCGACGGGGGGACTGAAGCTTTCTTT. It specifies CASSRDGGTEAFF.

The chain carries TRBV7-9 and TRBJ1-2, with 8 bases identical to TRBD1. V was pared by 5 bases and J by 9 bases, with 8 bases of the junction left unmatched. The length of the CDR3 is 13 residues. CDR1 is SEHNR, CDR2 FQNEAQ, per germline (reference sequence). The CDR3 is CASSLGQVGSYTF. The CDR3 nucleotides read TGTGCCAGCAGCCTGGGACAGGTGGGGAGCTACACCTTC.

This clone came up once. The rearrangement uses TRBV7-2 and TRBJ1-5; 8 bases line up with TRBD1. Germline trimming cut 4 bases from V and 2 bases from J; bases unmatched to any gene: 7. Per the germline V gene, CDR1 is SGHTA and CDR2 is FQGNSA. The CDR3 is 16 amino acids. The CDR3 is CASSSDRVEGNQPQHF. The DNA of the CDR3 is TGTGCCAGCAGCTCGGACAGGGTTGAAGGCAATCAGCCCCAGCATTTT. The full variable domain, rest sourced from reference TRBV7-2 and TRBJ1-5, is GAGVSQSPSNKVTEKGKDVELRCDPISGHTALYWYRQSLGQGLEFLIYFQGNSAPDKSGLPSDRFSAERTGGSVSTLTIQRTQQEDSAVYLCASSSDRVEGNQPQHFGDGTRLSIL.